This T cell receptor (beta chain) was captured by sequencing in a study of patients and donors after allogeneic stem cell transplantation. Germline loops: CDR1 LNHNV, CDR2 YYDKDF (reference sequence). This CDR3 has 15 residues. Trimming took off 3 bases at V and 5 bases at J, with 16 bases between the two ends. TCRdb re-derived calls from the RT-PCR reads in MiXCR, one entry per CDR3 protein. The table has hundreds of thousands of distinct CDR3 sequences, roughly 17% seen once. Sequencing input: blood, either unsorted or a sorted T cell fraction (not recorded which). V gene TRBV15 combines with J gene TRBJ2-5, with D tentatively TRBD2 (7 bases). The TCR was taken from a human donor who was either an allogeneic HSCT recipient or a stem cell or donor lymphocyte infusion donor (not recorded which). It is not recorded whose cells these are; they may come from a transplant donor. As DNA, the CDR3 is TGTGCCACCAGCAGGGGACCCGGGGGGCAGGAGACCCAGTACTTC. This gives the protein CATSRGPGGQETQYF. The variable domain in full, completed from reference TRBV15 and TRBJ2-5, reads DAMVIQNPRYQVTQFGKPVTLSCSQTLNHNVMYWYQQKSSQAPKLLFHYYDKDFNNEADTPDNFQSRRPNTSFCFLDIRSPGLGDTAMYLCATSRGPGGQETQYFGPGTRLLVL.